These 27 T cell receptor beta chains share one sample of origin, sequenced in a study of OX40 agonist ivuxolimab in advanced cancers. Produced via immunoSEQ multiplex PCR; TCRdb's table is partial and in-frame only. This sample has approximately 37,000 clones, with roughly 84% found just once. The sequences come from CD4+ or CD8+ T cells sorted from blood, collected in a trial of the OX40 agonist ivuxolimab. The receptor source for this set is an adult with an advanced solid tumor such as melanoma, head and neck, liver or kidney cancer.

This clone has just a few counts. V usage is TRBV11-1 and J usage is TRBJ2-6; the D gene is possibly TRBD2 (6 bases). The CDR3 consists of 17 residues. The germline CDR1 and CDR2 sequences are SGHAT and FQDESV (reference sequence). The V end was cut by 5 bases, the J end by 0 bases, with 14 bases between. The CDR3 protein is CASSHTGTYSGANVLTF. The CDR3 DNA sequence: TGTGCCAGCAGCCATACCGGGACTTACTCTGGGGCCAACGTCCTGACTTTC.

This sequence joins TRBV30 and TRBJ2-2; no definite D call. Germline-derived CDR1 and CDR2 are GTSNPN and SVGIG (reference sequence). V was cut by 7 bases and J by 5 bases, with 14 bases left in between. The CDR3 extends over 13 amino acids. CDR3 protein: CALDLERTGELFF. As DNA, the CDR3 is TGTGCCTTAGATCTAGAGAGAACCGGGGAGCTGTTTTTT.

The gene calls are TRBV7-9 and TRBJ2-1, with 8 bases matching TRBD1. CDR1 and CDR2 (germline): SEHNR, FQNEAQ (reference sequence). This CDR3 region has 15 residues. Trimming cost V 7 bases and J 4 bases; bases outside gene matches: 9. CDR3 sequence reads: CASTTRDRSYNEQFF. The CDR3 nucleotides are TGTGCCAGCACCACCCGGGACAGGTCTTACAATGAGCAGTTCTTC.

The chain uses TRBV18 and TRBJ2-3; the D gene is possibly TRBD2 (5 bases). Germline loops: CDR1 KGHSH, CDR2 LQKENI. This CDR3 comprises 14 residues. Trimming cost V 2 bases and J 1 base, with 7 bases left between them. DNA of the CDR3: TGTGCCAGCTCACCAACCGGGGGCACAGATACGCAGTATTTT. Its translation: CASSPTGGTDTQYF.

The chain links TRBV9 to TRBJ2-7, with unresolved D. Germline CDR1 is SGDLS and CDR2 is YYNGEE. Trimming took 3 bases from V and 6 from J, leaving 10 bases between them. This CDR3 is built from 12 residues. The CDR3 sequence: CASSGPPGEQYF. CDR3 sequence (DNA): TGTGCCAGCAGCGGACCCCCGGGCGAGCAGTACTTC.

CDR3 sequence reads: CASSFSDNEQFF. For the CDR3, the DNA is TGTGCCAGCAGCTTTTCGGACAATGAGCAGTTCTTC. The rearrangement links TRBV5-4 to TRBJ2-1, with D hard to call. The CDR3 runs to 12 residues. The germline V gene has CDR1 SGHNT and CDR2 YYREEE (reference sequence). V was trimmed by 2 bases and J by 5 bases, leaving 5 bases between them.

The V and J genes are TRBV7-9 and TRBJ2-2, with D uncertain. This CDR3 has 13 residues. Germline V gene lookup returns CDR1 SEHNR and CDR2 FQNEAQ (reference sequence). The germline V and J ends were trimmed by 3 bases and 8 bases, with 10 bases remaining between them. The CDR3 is CASSLKIGGELFF. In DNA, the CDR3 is TGTGCCAGCAGCTTGAAGATCGGGGGGGAGCTGTTTTTT.

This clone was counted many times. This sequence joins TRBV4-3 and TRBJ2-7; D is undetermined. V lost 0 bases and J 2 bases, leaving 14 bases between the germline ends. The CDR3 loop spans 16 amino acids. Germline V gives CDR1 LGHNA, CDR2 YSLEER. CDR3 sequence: CASSQERSDLPYEQYF. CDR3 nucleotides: TGCGCCAGCAGCCAAGAACGCAGCGACCTTCCCTACGAGCAGTACTTC.

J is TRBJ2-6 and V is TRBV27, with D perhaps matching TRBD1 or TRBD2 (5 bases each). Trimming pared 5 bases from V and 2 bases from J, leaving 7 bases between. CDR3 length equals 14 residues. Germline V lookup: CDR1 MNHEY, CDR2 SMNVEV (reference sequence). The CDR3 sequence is CASSMGAGANVLTF. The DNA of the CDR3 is TGTGCCAGCAGTATGGGGGCTGGGGCCAACGTCCTGACTTTC. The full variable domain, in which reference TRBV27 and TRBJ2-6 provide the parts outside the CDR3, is EAQVTQNPRYLITVTGKKLTVTCSQNMNHEYMSWYRQDPGLGLRQIYYSMNVEVTDKGDVPEGYKVSRKEKRNFPLILESPSPNQTSLYFCASSMGAGANVLTFGAGSRLTVL.

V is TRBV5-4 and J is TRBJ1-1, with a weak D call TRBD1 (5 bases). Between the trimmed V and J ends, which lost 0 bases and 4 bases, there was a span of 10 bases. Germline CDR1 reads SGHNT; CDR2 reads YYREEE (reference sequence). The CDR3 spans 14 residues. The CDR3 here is CASSLEGAGTEAFF. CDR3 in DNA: TGTGCCAGCAGCTTGGAAGGGGCCGGCACTGAAGCTTTCTTT. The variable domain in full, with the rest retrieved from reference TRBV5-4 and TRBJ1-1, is ETGVTQSPTHLIKTRGQQVTLRCSSQSGHNTVSWYQQALGQGPQFIFQYYREEENGRGNFPPRFSGLQFPNYSSELNVNALELDDSALYLCASSLEGAGTEAFFGQGTRLTVV.

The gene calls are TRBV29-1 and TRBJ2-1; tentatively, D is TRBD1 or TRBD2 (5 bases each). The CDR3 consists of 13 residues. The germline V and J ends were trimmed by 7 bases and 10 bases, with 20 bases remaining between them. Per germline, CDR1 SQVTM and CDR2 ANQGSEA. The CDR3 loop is CSAEGTGTKEQFF. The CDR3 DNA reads TGCAGCGCTGAGGGGACCGGAACGAAGGAGCAGTTCTTC.

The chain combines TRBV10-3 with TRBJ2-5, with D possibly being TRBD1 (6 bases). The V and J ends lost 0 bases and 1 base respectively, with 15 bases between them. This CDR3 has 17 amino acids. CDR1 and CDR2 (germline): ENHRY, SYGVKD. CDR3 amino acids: CAISESRGGGLQETQYF. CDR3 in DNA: TGTGCCATCAGTGAGTCTCGAGGGGGTGGGCTCCAAGAGACCCAGTACTTC.

CDR3 loop: CASSSLTDYNEQFF. In DNA, the CDR3 is TGTGCCAGCAGCTCCCTGACGGACTACAATGAGCAGTTCTTC. The chain is built from TRBV7-3 and TRBJ2-1; D not resolved. This CDR3 is built from 14 residues. Per the germline V gene, CDR1 is SGHTA and CDR2 is FQGTGA. V was trimmed by 4 bases and J by 3 bases, leaving 10 bases between them. The full variable domain, completed using reference TRBV7-3 and TRBJ2-1, is GAGVSQTPSNKVTEKGKYVELRCDPISGHTALYWYRQSLGQGPEFLIYFQGTGAADDSGLPNDRFFAVRPEGSVSTLKIQRTERGDSAVYLCASSSLTDYNEQFFGPGTRLTVL.

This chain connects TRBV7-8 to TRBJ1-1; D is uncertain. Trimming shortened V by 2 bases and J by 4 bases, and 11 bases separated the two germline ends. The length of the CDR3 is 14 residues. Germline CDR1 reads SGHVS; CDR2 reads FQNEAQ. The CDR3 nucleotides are TGTGCCAGCAGCTTACTCTCCTTGAGCACTGAAGCTTTCTTT. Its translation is CASSLLSLSTEAFF.

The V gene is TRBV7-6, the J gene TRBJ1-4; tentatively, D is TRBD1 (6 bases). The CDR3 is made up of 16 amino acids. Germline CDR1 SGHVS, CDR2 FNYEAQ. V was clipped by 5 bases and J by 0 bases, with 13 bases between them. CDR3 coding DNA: TGTGCCAGCAGCCCCCCCAGGGGTTCAACTAATGAAAAACTGTTTTTT. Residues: CASSPPRGSTNEKLFF.

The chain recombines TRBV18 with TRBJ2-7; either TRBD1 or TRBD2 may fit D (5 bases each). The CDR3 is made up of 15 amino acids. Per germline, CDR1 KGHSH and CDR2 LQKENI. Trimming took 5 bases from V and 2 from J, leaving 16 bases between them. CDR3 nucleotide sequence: TGTGCCAGCTCAACTGGGGACCTCACACCCTACGAGCAGTACTTC. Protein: CASSTGDLTPYEQYF.

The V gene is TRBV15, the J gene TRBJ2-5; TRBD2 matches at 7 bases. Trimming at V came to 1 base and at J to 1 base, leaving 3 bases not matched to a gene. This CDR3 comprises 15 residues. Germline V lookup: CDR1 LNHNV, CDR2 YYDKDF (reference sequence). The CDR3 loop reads CATSRVGGTQETQYF. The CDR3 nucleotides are TGTGCCACCAGCAGAGTCGGGGGGACCCAAGAGACCCAGTACTTC.

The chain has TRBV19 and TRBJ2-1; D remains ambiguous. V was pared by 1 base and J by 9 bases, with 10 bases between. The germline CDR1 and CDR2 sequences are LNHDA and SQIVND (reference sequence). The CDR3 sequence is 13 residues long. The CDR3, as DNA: TGTGCCAGTAGTATAGTTATGGGCAGTGAGCAGTTCTTC. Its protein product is CASSIVMGSEQFF. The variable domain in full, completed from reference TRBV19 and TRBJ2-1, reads DGGITQSPKYLFRKEGQNVTLSCEQNLNHDAMYWYRQDPGQGLRLIYYSQIVNDFQKGDIAEGYSVSREKKESFPLTVTSAQKNPTAFYLCASSIVMGSEQFFGPGTRLTVL.

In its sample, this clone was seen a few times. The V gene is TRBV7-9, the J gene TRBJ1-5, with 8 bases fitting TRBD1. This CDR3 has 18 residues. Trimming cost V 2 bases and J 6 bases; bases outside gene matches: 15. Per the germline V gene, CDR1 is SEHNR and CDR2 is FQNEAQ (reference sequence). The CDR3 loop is CASSLHRDQGALSQPQHF. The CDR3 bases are TGTGCCAGCAGCTTACATAGGGATCAGGGGGCTCTCAGTCAGCCCCAGCATTTT.

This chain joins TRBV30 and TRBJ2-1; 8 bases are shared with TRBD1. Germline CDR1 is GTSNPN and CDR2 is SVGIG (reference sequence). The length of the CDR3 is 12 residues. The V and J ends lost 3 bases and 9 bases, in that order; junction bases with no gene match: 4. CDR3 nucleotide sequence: TGTGCCTGGAGGGAAACAGGGGGTGAGCAGTTCTTC. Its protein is CAWRETGGEQFF.

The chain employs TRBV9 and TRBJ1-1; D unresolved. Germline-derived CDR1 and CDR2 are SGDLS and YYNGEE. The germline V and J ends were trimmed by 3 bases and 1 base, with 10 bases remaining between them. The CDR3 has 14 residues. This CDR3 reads CASSAGWGNTEAFF. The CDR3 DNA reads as TGTGCCAGCAGCGCGGGGTGGGGGAACACTGAAGCTTTCTTT.

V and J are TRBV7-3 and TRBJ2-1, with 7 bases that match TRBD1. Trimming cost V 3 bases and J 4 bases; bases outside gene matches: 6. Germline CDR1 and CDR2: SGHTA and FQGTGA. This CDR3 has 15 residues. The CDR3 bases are TGTGCCAGCAGCTTCGGACAGGCCTCTTACAATGAGCAGTTCTTC. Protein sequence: CASSFGQASYNEQFF.

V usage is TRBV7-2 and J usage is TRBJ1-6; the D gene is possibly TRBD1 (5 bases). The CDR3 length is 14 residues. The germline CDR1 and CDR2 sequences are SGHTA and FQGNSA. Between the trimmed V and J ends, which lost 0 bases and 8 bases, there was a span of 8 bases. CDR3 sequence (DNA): TGTGCCAGCAGCTTAGCAGGGGAAGATTCACCCCTCCACTTT. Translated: CASSLAGEDSPLHF.

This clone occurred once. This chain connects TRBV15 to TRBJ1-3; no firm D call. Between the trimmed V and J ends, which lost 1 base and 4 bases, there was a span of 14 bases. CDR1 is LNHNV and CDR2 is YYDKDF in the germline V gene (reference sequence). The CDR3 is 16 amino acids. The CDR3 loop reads CATSRADGERGNTIYF. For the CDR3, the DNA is TGTGCCACCAGCAGAGCCGACGGGGAGAGAGGAAACACCATATATTTT.

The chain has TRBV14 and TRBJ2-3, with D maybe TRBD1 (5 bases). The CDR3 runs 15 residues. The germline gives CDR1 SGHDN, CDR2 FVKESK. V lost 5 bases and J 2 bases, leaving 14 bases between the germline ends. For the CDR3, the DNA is TGTGCCAGCAGCAAGCAGGGCCCCCTCACAGATACGCAGTATTTT. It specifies CASSKQGPLTDTQYF.

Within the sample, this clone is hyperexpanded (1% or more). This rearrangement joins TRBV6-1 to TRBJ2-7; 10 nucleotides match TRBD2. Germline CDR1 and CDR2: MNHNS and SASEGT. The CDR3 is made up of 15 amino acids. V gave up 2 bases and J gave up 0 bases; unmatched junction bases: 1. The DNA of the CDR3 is TGTGCCAGCAGTGAAACTAGCGGGATCTCCTACGAGCAGTACTTC. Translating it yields CASSETSGISYEQYF.

CDR3 residues: CSVGGLSGNTIYF. The CDR3 DNA is TGCAGCGTTGGGGGTCTCTCTGGAAACACCATATATTTT. V usage is TRBV29-1 and J usage is TRBJ1-3, with unresolved D. The germline V gene encodes CDR1 SQVTM and CDR2 ANQGSEA. V lost 4 bases and J 0 bases, leaving 7 bases between the germline ends. The length of the CDR3 is 13 residues.